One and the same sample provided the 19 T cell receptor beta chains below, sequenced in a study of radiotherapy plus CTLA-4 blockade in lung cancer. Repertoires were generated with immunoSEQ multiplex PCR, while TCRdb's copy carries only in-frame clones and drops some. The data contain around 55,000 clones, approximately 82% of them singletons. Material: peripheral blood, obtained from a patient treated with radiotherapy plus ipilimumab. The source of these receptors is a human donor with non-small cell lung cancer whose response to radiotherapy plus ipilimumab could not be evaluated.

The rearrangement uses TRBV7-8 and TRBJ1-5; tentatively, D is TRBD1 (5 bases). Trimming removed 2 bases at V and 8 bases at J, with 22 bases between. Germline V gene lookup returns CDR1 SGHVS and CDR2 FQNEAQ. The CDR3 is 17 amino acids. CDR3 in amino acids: CASSLWDGSSHPKPQHF. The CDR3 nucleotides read TGTGCCAGCAGCTTATGGGACGGGAGCAGTCACCCCAAGCCCCAGCATTTT.

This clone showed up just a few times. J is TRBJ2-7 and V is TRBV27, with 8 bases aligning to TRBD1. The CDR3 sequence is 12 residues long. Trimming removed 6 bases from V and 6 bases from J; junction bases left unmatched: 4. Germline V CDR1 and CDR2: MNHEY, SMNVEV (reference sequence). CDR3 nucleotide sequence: TGTGCCAGCAGCCCCACAGGGGGCGAGCAGTACTTC. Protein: CASSPTGGEQYF.

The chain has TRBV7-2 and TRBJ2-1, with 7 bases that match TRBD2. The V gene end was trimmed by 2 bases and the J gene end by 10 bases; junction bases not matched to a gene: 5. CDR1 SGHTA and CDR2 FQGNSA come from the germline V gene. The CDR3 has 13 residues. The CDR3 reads CASSLPPTSEQFF. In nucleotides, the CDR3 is TGTGCCAGCAGCTTACCGCCGACTAGCGAGCAGTTCTTC.

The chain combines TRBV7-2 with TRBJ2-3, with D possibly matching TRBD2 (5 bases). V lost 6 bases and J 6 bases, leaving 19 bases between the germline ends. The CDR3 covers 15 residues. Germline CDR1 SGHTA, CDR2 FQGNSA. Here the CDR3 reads CASSVGGSALDTQYF. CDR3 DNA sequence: TGTGCCAGCAGTGTAGGTGGTAGCGCTTTGGATACGCAGTATTTT.

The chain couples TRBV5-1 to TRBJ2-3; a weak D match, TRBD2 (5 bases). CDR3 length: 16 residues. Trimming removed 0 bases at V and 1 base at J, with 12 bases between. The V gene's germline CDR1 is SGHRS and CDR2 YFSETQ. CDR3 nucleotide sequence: TGCGCCAGCAGCTTGGGAGAGGGATCCCGCACAGATACGCAGTATTTT. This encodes CASSLGEGSRTDTQYF.

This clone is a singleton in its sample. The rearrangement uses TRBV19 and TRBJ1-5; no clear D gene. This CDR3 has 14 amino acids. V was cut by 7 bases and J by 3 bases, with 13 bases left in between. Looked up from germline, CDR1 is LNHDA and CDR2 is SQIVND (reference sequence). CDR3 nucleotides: TGTGCCAGTATTTCCGGGAGGAACAATCAGCCCCAGCATTTT. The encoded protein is CASISGRNNQPQHF. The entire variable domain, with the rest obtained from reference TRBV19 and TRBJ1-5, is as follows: DGGITQSPKYLFRKEGQNVTLSCEQNLNHDAMYWYRQDPGQGLRLIYYSQIVNDFQKGDIAEGYSVSREKKESFPLTVTSAQKNPTAFYLCASISGRNNQPQHFGDGTRLSIL.

In nucleotides, the CDR3 is TGTGCCAGCAGTGAGCCGGGACAGGGCGACGAGCAGTACTTC. Its protein product is CASSEPGQGDEQYF. The chain links TRBV6-1 to TRBJ2-7; 9 bases are a match to TRBD1. CDR1 is MNHNS, CDR2 SASEGT, per germline. The J segment lost 5 bases and the V segment lost 3 bases, leaving 5 bases of the junction unmatched. The CDR3 consists of 14 residues.

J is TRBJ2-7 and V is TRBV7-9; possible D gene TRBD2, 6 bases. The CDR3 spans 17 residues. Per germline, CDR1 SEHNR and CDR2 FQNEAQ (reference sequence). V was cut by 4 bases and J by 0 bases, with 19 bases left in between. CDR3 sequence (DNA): TGTGCCAGCAGCTCCCCCCCGGGAGCGGCCAACTCCTACGAGCAGTACTTC. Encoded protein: CASSSPPGAANSYEQYF.

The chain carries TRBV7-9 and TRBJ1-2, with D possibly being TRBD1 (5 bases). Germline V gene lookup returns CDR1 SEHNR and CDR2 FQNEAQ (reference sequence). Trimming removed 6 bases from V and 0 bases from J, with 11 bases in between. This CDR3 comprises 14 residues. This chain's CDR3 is CASRPQGTNYGYTF. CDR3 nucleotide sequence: TGTGCCAGCAGGCCCCAGGGAACTAACTATGGCTACACCTTC.

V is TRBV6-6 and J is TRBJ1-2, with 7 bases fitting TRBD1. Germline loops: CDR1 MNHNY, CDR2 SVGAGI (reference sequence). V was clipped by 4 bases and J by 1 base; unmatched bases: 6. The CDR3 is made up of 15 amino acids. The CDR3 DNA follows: TGTGCCAGCAGTTCCGGGACAGTAGTTAACTATGGCTACACCTTC. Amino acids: CASSSGTVVNYGYTF.

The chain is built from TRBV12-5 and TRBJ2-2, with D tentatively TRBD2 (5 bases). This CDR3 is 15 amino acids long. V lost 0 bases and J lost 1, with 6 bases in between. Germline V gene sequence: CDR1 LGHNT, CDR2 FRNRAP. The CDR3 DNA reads TGTGCTAGTGGTTTGGTAAGCGGGAACACCGGGGAGCTGTTTTTT. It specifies CASGLVSGNTGELFF.

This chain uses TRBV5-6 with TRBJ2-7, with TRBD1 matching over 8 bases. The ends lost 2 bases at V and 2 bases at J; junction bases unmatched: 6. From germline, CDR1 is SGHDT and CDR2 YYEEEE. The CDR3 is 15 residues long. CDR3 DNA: TGTGCCAGCAGCTTCCAAGGGACAGGCCCCTACGAGCAGTACTTC. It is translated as CASSFQGTGPYEQYF. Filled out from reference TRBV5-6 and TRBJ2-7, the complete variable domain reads DAGVTQSPTHLIKTRGQQVTLRCSPKSGHDTVSWYQQALGQGPQFIFQYYEEEERQRGNFPDRFSGHQFPNYSSELNVNALLLGDSALYLCASSFQGTGPYEQYFGPGTRLTVT.

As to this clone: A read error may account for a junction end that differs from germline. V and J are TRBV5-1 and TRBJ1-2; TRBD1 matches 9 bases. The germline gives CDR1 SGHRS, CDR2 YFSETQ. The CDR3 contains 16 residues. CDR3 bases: TGCGCCAGCAGATTGGGACAGGGAGCCTCAGACTATGGCTACACCTTC. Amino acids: CASRLGQGASDYGYTF.

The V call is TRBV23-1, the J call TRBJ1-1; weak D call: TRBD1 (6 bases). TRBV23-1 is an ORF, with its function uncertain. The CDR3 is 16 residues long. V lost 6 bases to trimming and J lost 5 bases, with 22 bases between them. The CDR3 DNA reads TGCGCCAGCAGGCAACAGGGCCGGGAGAGACTTACTGAAGCTTTCTTT. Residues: CASRQQGRERLTEAFF.

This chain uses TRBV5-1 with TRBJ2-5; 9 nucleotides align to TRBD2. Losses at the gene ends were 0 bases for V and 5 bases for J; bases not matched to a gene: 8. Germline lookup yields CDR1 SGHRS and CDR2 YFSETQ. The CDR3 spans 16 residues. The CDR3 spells CASSLDGGGVRETQYF. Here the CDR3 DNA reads TGCGCCAGCAGCTTGGATGGCGGGGGGGTCCGGGAGACCCAGTACTTC.

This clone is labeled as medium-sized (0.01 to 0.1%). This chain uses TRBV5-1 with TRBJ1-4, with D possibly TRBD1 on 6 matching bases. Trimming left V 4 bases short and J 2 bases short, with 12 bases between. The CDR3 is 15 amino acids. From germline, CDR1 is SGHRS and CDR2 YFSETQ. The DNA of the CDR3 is TGCGCCAGCAGCGCAACAGGGTCTACTAATGAAAAACTGTTTTTT. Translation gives CASSATGSTNEKLFF. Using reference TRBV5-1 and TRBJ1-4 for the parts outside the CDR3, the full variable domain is KAGVTQTPRYLIKTRGQQVTLSCSPISGHRSVSWYQQTPGQGLQFLFEYFSETQRNKGNFPGRFSGRQFSNSRSEMNVSTLELGDSALYLCASSATGSTNEKLFFGSGTQLSVL.

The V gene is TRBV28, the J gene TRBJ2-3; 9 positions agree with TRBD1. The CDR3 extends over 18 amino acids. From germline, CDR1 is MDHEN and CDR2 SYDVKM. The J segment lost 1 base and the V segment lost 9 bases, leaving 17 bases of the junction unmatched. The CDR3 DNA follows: TGTGCCAGTCTAAGTACCGGGACAGGGAGGGTTCGCACAGATACGCAGTATTTT. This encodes CASLSTGTGRVRTDTQYF.

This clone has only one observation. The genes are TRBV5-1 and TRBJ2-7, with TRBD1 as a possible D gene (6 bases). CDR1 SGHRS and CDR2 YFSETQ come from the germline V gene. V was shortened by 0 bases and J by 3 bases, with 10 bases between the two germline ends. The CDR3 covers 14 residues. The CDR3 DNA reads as TGCGCCAGCAGCTTGGACCGGACAGTCTACGAGCAGTACTTC. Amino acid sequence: CASSLDRTVYEQYF.

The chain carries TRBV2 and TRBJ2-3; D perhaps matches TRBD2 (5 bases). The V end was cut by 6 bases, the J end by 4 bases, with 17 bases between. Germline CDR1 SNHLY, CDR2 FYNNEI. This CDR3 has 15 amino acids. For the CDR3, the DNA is TGTGCCAGCAGGCGAGCGGTACGGAACGCAGATACGCAGTATTTT. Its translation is CASRRAVRNADTQYF.